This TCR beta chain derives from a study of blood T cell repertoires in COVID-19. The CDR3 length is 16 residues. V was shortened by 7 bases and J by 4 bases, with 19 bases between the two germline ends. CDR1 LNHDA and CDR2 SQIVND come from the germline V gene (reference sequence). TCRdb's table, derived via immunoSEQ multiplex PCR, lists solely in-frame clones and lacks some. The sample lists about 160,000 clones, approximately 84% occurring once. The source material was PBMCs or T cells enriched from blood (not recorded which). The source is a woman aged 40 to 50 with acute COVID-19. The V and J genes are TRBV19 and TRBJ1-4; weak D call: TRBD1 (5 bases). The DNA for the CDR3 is TGTGCCAGTACCACCCTCCGGCAGGGCGTTAATGAAAAACTGTTTTTT. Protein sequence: CASTTLRQGVNEKLFF.